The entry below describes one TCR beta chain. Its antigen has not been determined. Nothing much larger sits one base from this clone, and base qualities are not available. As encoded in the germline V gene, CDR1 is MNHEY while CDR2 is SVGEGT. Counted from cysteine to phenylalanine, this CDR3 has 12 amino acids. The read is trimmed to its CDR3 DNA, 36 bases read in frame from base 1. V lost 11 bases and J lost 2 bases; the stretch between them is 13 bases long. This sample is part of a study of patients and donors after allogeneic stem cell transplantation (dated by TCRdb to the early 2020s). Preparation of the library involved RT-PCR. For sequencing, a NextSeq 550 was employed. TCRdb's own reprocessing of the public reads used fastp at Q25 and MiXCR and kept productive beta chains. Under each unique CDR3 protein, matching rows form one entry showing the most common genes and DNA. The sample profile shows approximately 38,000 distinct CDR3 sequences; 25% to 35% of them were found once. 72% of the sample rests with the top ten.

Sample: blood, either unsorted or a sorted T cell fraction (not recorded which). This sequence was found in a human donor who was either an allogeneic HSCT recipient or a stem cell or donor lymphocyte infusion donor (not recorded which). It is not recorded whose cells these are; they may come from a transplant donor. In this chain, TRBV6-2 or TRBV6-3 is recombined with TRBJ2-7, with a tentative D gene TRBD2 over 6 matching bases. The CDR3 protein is CAVGWTTYEQYF. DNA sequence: TGTGCCGTAGGTTGGACTACCTACGAGCAGTACTTC.